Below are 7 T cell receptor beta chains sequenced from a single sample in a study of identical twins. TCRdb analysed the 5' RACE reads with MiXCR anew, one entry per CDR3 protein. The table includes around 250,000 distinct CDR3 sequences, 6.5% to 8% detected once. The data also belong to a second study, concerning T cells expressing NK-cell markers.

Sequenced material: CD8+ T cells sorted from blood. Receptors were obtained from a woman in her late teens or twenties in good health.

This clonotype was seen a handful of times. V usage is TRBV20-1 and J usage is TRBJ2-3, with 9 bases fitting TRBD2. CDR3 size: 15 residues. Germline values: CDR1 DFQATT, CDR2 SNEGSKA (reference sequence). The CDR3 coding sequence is TGCATCGAGCCGGAGCGGGAGGAAGGCACAGATACGCAGTATTTT. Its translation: CIEPEREEGTDTQYF.

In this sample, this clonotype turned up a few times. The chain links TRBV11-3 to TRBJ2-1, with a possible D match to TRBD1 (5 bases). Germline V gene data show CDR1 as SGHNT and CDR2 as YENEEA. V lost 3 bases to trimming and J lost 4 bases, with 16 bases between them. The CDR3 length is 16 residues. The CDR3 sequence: CASSFLQGTLYNEQFF. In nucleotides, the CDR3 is TGTGCCAGCAGCTTTCTCCAGGGTACCCTATACAATGAGCAGTTCTTC.

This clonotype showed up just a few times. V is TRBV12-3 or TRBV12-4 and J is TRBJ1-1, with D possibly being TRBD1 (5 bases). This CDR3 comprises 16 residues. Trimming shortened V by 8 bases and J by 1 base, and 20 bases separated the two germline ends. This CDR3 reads CASLEEGPGPNTEAFF. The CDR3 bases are TGTGCCAGCCTAGAGGAGGGGCCGGGACCGAACACTGAAGCTTTCTTT.

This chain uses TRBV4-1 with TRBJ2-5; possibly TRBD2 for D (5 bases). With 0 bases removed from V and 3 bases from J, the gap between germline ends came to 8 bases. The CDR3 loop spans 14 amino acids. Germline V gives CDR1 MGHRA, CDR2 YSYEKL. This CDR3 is CASSQEGAEETQYF. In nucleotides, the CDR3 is TGCGCCAGCAGCCAAGAGGGAGCAGAAGAGACCCAGTACTTC.

The CDR3 here is CASSLVTGYNEQFF. The CDR3 coding sequence is TGTGCCAGCAGCTTAGTCACTGGGTACAATGAGCAGTTCTTC. The chain employs TRBV7-9 and TRBJ2-1; D is unresolved. This CDR3 has 14 amino acids. Germline V gene data show CDR1 as SEHNR and CDR2 as FQNEAQ (reference sequence). Trimming pared 1 base from V and 4 bases from J, leaving 8 bases between.

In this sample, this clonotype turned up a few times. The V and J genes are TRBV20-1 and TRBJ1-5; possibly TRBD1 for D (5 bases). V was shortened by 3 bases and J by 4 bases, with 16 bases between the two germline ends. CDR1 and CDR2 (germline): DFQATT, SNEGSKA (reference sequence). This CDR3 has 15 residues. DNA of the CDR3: TGCAGTGCTAGTCTCCCCCAGGGCCTTAATCAGCCCCAGCATTTT. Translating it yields CSASLPQGLNQPQHF.

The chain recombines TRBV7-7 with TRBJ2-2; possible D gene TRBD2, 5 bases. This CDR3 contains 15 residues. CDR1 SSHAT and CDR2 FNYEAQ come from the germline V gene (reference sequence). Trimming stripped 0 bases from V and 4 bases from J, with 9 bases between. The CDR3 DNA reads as TGTGCCAGCAGCTTAGCGGGAGTCGTCACCGGGGAGCTGTTTTTT. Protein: CASSLAGVVTGELFF. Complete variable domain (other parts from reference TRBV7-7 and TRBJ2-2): GAGVSQSPRYKVTKRGQDVTLRCDPISSHATLYWYQQALGQGPEFLTYFNYEAQPDKSGLPSDRFSAERPEGSISTLTIQRTEQRDSAMYRCASSLAGVVTGELFFGEGSRLTVL.